This is a list of T cell receptor beta chains from one sample in a study of early T cells in non-severe SARS-CoV-2 infection. TCRdb reprocessed the 5' RACE reads via MiXCR and lists one record per CDR3 protein. The repertoire holds roughly 63,000 distinct CDR3 sequences, with under 15% as singletons. Sequencing input: whole blood. The receptor set was obtained from an adult who was a healthcare worker with PCR-confirmed SARS-CoV-2 infection or an uninfected control (not recorded which). Both conserved end residues are part of each CDR3. Each record gives: V gene, CDR3 length, clone size, D gene, J gene, CDR3 protein, CDR3 DNA. D genes are given only for firm matches. Not all rows give a size; the values are once, few, many and, for expanded clones, a class.

>TRBV7-9|16|many|TRBD1|TRBJ2-3
CASSVGTGFHTDTQYF
TGTGCCAGCAGCGTAGGGACAGGATTTCATACAGATACGCAGTATTTT
>TRBV7-2|16|.|.|TRBJ2-7
CASSRPHGQLSYEQYF
TGTGCCAGCAGCCGACCCCACGGACAGCTCTCCTACGAGCAGTACTTC
>TRBV11-2|16|many|TRBD2|TRBJ2-1
CASSSTSGGALDEQFF
TGTGCCAGCAGCTCGACTAGCGGGGGGGCCTTGGATGAGCAGTTCTTC
>TRBV7-2|15|many|.|TRBJ2-7
CASSPNGQGLNEQYF
TGTGCCAGCAGCCCGAACGGGCAGGGGTTGAACGAGCAGTACTTC
>TRBV10-3|14|few|TRBD1|TRBJ1-6
CAISRTGYNSPLHF
TGTGCCATCAGCCGGACAGGCTATAATTCACCCCTCCACTTT
>TRBV5-5|16|few|.|TRBJ1-3
CASSFWSGASGNTIYF
TGTGCCAGCAGCTTTTGGTCGGGGGCATCTGGAAACACCATATATTTT
>TRBV5-5|14|.|.|TRBJ1-1
CASSLVAGITEAFF
TGTGCCAGCAGCTTGGTAGCTGGGATAACTGAAGCTTTCTTT
>TRBV25-1|15|many|.|TRBJ1-2
CASSEEGDSLYGYTF
TGTGCCAGCAGTGAAGAGGGCGACAGCCTCTATGGCTACACCTTC
>TRBV4-3|15|.|TRBD2|TRBJ2-5
CASSRGLAGAETQYF
TGCGCCAGCAGCCGCGGACTAGCGGGGGCGGAGACCCAGTACTTC
>TRBV7-9|13|many|.|TRBJ1-1
CASSFQVGTEAFF
TGTGCCAGCAGCTTTCAGGTTGGTACTGAAGCTTTCTTT
>TRBV2|13|many|.|TRBJ1-1
CASSSEMNTEAFF
TGTGCCAGCAGTAGTGAAATGAACACTGAAGCTTTCTTT
>TRBV28|14|.|TRBD2|TRBJ2-1
CASRGGDSYNEQFF
TGTGCCAGCAGGGGAGGGGACTCCTACAATGAGCAGTTCTTC
>TRBV15|15|many|TRBD1|TRBJ1-1
CATSKAQGGGTEAFF
TGTGCCACCAGCAAAGCCCAGGGGGGAGGCACTGAAGCTTTCTTT
>TRBV9|15|many|TRBD2|TRBJ2-5
CASSVIAGGSETQYF
TGTGCCAGCAGCGTAATAGCGGGGGGCTCGGAGACCCAGTACTTC
>TRBV7-2|16|.|TRBD2|TRBJ2-5
CASSLAGAGGPETQYF
TGTGCCAGCAGCTTAGCGGGAGCGGGGGGGCCAGAGACCCAGTACTTC
>TRBV20-1|15|.|.|TRBJ1-2
CSARDLGKLNYGYTF
TGCAGTGCTAGAGATCTGGGCAAGCTCAACTATGGCTACACCTTC
>TRBV10-3|10|many|TRBD1|TRBJ1-2
CATGQGGYTF
TGTGCCACCGGACAGGGTGGCTACACCTTC
>TRBV4-3|15|many|.|TRBJ2-7
CASSQDRKGFYEQYF
TGCGCCAGCAGCCAAGATAGGAAAGGTTTCTACGAGCAGTACTTC
>TRBV7-9|13|many|TRBD2|TRBJ2-7
CASSSGGGYEQYF
TGTGCCAGCAGCTCCGGGGGGGGGTACGAGCAGTACTTC
>TRBV5-1|15|few|TRBD1|TRBJ2-5
CASSLTTGQKETQYF
TGCGCCAGCAGCTTAACGACAGGGCAGAAAGAGACCCAGTACTTC
>TRBV29-1|13|once|TRBD1|TRBJ1-2
CSVRFRDRESYTF
TGCAGCGTTCGGTTTCGGGACAGGGAAAGTTACACCTTC
>TRBV19|13|.|.|TRBJ1-6
CASSIPSLSPLHF
TGTGCCAGTAGTATCCCATCTCTTTCACCCCTCCACTTT
>TRBV9|17|.|.|TRBJ2-4
CASSGRGHRLAKNIQYF
TGTGCCAGCAGCGGACGGGGACACAGATTAGCCAAAAACATTCAGTACTTC
>TRBV3-1|13|many|.|TRBJ2-5
CASRGTLQETQYF
TGTGCCAGCAGGGGGACACTTCAAGAGACCCAGTACTTC
>TRBV5-1|12|few|.|TRBJ2-5
CASRADQETQYF
TGCGCCAGCCGGGCAGACCAAGAGACCCAGTACTTC
>TRBV6-6|13|.|.|TRBJ2-7
CASSPQGSYEQYF
TGTGCCAGCAGTCCTCAGGGTTCCTACGAGCAGTACTTC
>TRBV11-2|15|many|.|TRBJ1-5
CASSPGPGRSQPQHF
TGTGCCAGCAGCCCTGGTCCAGGGCGAAGTCAGCCCCAGCATTTT
>TRBV6-1|14|.|TRBD1|TRBJ2-7
CASTSDRGLLEQYF
TGTGCCAGCACATCGGACAGGGGGCTTCTCGAGCAGTACTTC
>TRBV5-1|15|many|.|TRBJ1-1
CASSLTAVSPTEAFF
TGCGCCAGCAGCTTGACAGCAGTCAGCCCCACTGAAGCTTTCTTT
>TRBV29-1|14|.|.|TRBJ1-2
CSVRDTTANYGYTF
TGCAGCGTTCGAGACACAACAGCTAACTATGGCTACACCTTC
>TRBV5-1|17|many|TRBD1|TRBJ2-3
CASSSRTGALTADTQYF
TGCGCCAGCAGTTCCCGGACAGGGGCCCTTACGGCAGATACGCAGTATTTT
>TRBV27|17|many|TRBD1|TRBJ2-1
CASIGTGGLGSYNEQFF
TGTGCCAGCATAGGGACAGGGGGCTTGGGCTCCTACAATGAGCAGTTCTTC
>TRBV12-3/TRBV12-4|12|many|.|TRBJ1-1
CASSLYEDEAFF
TGTGCCAGCAGTTTATACGAGGATGAAGCTTTCTTT
>TRBV7-8|17|many|.|TRBJ1-2
CASSSDAGQPANYGYTF
TGTGCCAGCAGCTCAGACGCTGGACAGCCAGCTAACTATGGCTACACCTTC
>TRBV29-1|14|many|.|TRBJ2-2
CSVPGTANTGELFF
TGCAGCGTCCCCGGGACGGCCAACACCGGGGAGCTGTTTTTT
>TRBV30|11|many|.|TRBJ1-1
CAWSFERVAFF
TGTGCCTGGAGTTTTGAGAGGGTGGCTTTCTTT
>TRBV6-5|15|many|TRBD1|TRBJ2-4
CASSYEGAAKNIQYF
TGTGCCAGCAGTTATGAGGGGGCTGCCAAAAACATTCAGTACTTC
>TRBV5-1|16|.|TRBD2|TRBJ2-2
CASSLDVSGPTGELFF
TGCGCCAGCAGCTTGGATGTTAGCGGGCCCACCGGGGAGCTGTTTTTT
>TRBV6-6|12|many|.|TRBJ2-7
CASSQDGYEQYF
TGTGCCAGCAGTCAGGACGGCTACGAGCAGTACTTC
>TRBV7-2|13|.|.|TRBJ1-1
CASSLDRDAEAFF
TGTGCCAGCAGCCTCGACAGAGACGCTGAAGCTTTCTTT
>TRBV19|14|few|.|TRBJ1-4
CASSWTATNEKLFF
TGTGCCAGTAGTTGGACAGCTACTAATGAAAAACTGTTTTTT
>TRBV10-2|12|.|.|TRBJ2-5
CASRAPQETQYF
TGCGCCAGCAGGGCTCCTCAAGAGACCCAGTACTTC
>TRBV6-1|14|many|.|TRBJ1-5
CASSEAQINQPQHF
TGTGCCAGCAGTGAAGCACAGATCAATCAGCCCCAGCATTTT